The 3 T cell receptor beta chains reported below all come from one sample, sequenced in a study of vaccination and CD4 T cells after COVID-19. Once obtained from cultured CD4+ T cells, the DNA was sequenced using the Oncomine TCR Beta short-read assay. One entry per CDR3 protein, called by TCRdb with MiXCR from the PCR reads. The data contain 15,000 or so distinct CDR3 sequences, less than 35% of them singletons. Their recognized antigens are unknown. The treatment is: 10-day PBMC culture with coronavirus spike peptide pools or control peptides (ViraFEST assay). Sample: cultured CD4+ T cells from blood. Every receptor here comes from a human donor with COVID-19.

The chain has TRBV7-6 and TRBJ1-1; D may be TRBD1 (5 bases). With 1 base removed from V and 12 bases from J, the gap between germline ends came to 15 bases. This CDR3 has 13 residues. From germline, CDR1 is SGHVS and CDR2 FNYEAQ. Here the CDR3 reads CASSLVSAGWPFF. The CDR3, as DNA: TGTGCCAGCAGCTTAGTCTCGGCAGGGTGGCCTTTCTTT. The full variable domain, in which reference TRBV7-6 and TRBJ1-1 provide the parts outside the CDR3, is GAGVSQSPRYKVTKRGQDVALRCDPISGHVSLYWYRQALGQGPEFLTYFNYEAQQDKSGLPNDRFSAERPEGSISTLTIQRTEQRDSAMYRCASSLVSAGWPFFGQGTRLTVV.

The chain links TRBV6-1 to TRBJ2-5, with D perhaps TRBD2 (7 bases). The CDR3 loop spans 14 amino acids. Germline loops: CDR1 MNHNS, CDR2 SASEGT. V lost 8 bases and J 0 bases, leaving 13 bases between the germline ends. The CDR3 bases are TGTGCCAGCCAAGGGGGGGCACACCAAGAGACCCAGTACTTC. Its translation is CASQGGAHQETQYF.

V gene TRBV6-2 or TRBV6-3 combines with J gene TRBJ2-3; no clear D. The V gene lost 8 bases and the J gene lost 1 base, with 7 bases spanning the gap. The CDR3 has 12 amino acids. The germline V gene encodes CDR1 MNHEY and CDR2 SVGEGT. CDR3 region: CASWQGTDTQYF. In nucleotides, the CDR3 is TGTGCCAGCTGGCAGGGCACAGATACGCAGTATTTT.